This T cell receptor beta chain comes out of a study of cytomegalovirus exposure and HLA in healthy donors. Details on this clone: Its antigen remains unknown.

Profiled with immunoSEQ multiplex PCR; TCRdb holds only in-frame clones, not every one. The sample records a few hundred thousand clones, 86% being singletons. Study-wide results and limits: In the 120 or so validation repertoires, approximately 94% of cluster scores exceeded 0, per a later analysis.

CDR1 and CDR2 (germline): SNHLY, FYNNEI. The germline V and J ends were trimmed by 3 bases and 0 bases, with 9 bases remaining between them. This CDR3 region has 15 residues. This chain joins TRBV2 and TRBJ2-1; possible D gene TRBD2, 5 bases. The source of this sequence is a woman aged 18-29 years in good health and CMV-seronegative. Sequencing was carried out using PBMCs. The CDR3 region has the DNA TGTGCCAGCAGTGACGGACGGGGCTCCTACAATGAGCAGTTCTTC. It specifies CASSDGRGSYNEQFF. Full variable domain (outside the CDR3, taken from reference TRBV2 and TRBJ2-1): EPEVTQTPSHQVTQMGQEVILRCVPISNHLYFYWYRQILGQKVEFLVSFYNNEISEKSEIFDDQFSVERPDGSNFTLKIRSTKLEDSAMYFCASSDGRGSYNEQFFGPGTRLTVL.